Given below is one T cell receptor beta chain in context. The data belong to a study of blood T cell repertoires in COVID-19. Study overall: T cells, B-cell-depleted T cells, or PBMCs provided the cDNA or gDNA that served as material.

Cohort allocation depended upon clinical history that participants reported. Germline V gene sequence: CDR1 KGHSH, CDR2 LQKENI. Trimming stripped 2 bases from V and 0 bases from J, with 4 bases between. The CDR3 is 13 amino acids. Per the study methods: Reference gene primer amplification gave estimated nucleated cell counts. Generated by immunoSEQ multiplex PCR, the TCRdb table keeps only in-frame clones and is missing some. D and trimming come from the DNA, and the V and J calls and clone size come from that table. The sample consists of 250,000 to 300,000 clones, roughly 88% of them appearing once.

The TCR comes from a woman aged 40 to 50 with acute COVID-19. Sequenced input: PBMCs or T cells enriched from blood (not recorded which). The rearrangement uses TRBV18 and TRBJ1-1, with unresolved D. For the CDR3, the DNA is TGTGCCAGCTCACCAAGCTTGAACACTGAAGCTTTCTTT. Residues: CASSPSLNTEAFF.